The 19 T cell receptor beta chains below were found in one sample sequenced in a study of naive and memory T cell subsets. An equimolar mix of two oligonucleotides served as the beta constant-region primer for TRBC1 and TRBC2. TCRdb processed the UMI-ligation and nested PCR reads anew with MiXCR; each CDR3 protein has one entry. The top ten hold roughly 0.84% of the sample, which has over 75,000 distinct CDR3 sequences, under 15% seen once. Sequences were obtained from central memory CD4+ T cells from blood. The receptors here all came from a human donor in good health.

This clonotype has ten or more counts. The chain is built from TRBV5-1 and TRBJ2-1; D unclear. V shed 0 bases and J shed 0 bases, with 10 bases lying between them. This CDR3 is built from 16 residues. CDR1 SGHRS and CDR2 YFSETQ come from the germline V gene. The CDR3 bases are TGCGCCAGCAGCTTGGCGGGCGGAAGCTCCTACAATGAGCAGTTCTTC. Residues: CASSLAGGSSYNEQFF.

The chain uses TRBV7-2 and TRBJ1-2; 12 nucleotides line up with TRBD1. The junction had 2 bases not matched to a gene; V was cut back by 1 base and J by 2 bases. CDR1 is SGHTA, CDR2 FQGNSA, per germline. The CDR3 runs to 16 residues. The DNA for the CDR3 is TGTGCCAGCAGCTTAGGGGGACAGGGGGCGAACTATGGCTACACCTTC. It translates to CASSLGGQGANYGYTF.

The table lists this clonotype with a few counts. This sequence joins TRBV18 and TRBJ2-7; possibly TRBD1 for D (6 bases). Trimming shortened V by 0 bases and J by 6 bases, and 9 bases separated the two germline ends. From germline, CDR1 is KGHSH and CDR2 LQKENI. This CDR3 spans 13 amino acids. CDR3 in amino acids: CASSPPGASEQYF. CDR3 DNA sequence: TGTGCCAGCTCACCACCGGGGGCATCCGAGCAGTACTTC.

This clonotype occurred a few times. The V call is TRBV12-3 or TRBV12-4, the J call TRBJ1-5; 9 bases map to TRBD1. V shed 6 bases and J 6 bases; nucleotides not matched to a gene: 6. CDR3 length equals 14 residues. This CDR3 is CASRSTGGPQPQHF. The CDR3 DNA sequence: TGTGCCAGCAGGTCCACAGGGGGCCCTCAGCCCCAGCATTTT.

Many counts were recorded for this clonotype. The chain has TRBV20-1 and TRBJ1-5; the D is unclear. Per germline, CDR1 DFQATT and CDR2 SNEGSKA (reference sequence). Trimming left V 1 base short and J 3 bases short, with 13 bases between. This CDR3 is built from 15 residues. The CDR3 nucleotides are TGCAGTGCTAGAGTAGAACAGAGCCTCAATCAGCCCCAGCATTTT. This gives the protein CSARVEQSLNQPQHF.

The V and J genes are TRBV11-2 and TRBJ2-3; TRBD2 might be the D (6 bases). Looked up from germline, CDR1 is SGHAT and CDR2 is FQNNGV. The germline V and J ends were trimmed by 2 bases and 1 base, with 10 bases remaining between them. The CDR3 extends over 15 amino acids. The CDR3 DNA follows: TGTGCCAGCAGCTTAACGCGGGACCGCACAGATACGCAGTATTTT. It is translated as CASSLTRDRTDTQYF.

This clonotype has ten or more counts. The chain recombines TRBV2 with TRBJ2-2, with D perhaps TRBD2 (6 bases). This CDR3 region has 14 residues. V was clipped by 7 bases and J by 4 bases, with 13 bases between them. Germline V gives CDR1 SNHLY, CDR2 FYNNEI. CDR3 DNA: TGTGCCAGCACTGGACTACGGGCCACCGGGGAGCTGTTTTTT. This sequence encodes CASTGLRATGELFF.

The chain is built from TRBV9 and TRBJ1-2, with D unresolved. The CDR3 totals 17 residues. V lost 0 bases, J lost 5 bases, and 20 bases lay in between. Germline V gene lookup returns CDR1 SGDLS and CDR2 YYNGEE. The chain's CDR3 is CASSVGAQWADAYGYTF. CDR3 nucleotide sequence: TGTGCCAGCAGCGTAGGGGCACAGTGGGCAGACGCTTATGGCTACACCTTC.

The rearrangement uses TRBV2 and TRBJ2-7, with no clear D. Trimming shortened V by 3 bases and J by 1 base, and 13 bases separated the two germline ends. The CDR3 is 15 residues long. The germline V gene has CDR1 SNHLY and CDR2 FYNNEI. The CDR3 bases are TGTGCCAGCAGTGATCTTTACGGGCGGTCCTACGAGCAGTACTTC. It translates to CASSDLYGRSYEQYF.

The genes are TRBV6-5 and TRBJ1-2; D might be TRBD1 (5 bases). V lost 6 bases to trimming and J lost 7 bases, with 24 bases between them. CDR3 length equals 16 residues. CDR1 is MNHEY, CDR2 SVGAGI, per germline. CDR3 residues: CASRPEAGLGTIGYTF. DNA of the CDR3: TGTGCCAGCAGACCCGAGGCGGGACTGGGGACTATTGGCTACACCTTC.

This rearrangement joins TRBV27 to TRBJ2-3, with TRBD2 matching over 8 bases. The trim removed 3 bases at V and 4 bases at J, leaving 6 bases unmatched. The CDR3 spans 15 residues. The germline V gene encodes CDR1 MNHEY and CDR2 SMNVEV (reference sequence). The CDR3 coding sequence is TGTGCCAGCAGTTTCATCCGGGGGGGTTCAGATACGCAGTATTTT. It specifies CASSFIRGGSDTQYF.

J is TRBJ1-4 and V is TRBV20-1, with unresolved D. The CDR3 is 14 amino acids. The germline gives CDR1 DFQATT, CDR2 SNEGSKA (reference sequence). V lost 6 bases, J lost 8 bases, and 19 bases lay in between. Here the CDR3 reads CSAISQDGSEKLFF. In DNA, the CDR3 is TGCAGTGCCATCAGTCAGGATGGGAGCGAAAAACTGTTTTTT.

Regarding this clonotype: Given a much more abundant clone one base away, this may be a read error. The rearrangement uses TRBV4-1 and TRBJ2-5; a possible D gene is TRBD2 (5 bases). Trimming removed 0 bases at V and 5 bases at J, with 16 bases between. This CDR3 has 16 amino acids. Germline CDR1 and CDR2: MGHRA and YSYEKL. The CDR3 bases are TGCGCCAGCAGCCAAGACGGAGCGGAAACTAGGGAGACCCAGTACTTC. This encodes CASSQDGAETRETQYF.

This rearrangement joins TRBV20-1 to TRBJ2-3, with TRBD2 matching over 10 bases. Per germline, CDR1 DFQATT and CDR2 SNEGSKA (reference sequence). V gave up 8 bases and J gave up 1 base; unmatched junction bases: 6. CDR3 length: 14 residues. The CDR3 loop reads CSKSSGSGTDTQYF. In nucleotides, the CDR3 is TGCAGTAAATCTAGCGGGAGCGGCACAGATACGCAGTATTTT.

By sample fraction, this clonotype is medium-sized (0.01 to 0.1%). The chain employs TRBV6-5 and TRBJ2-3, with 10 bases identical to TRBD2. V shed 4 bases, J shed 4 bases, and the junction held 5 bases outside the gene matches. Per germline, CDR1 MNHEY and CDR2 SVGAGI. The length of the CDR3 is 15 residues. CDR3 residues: CASSFGLAGADTQYF. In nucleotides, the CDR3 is TGTGCCAGCAGTTTTGGGCTAGCGGGAGCAGATACGCAGTATTTT.

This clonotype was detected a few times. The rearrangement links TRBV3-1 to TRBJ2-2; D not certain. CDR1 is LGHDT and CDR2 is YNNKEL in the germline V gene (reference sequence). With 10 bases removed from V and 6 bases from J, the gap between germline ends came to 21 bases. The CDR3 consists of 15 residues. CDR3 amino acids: CATKLRGGRSGELFF. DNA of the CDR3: TGTGCCACCAAACTCCGCGGCGGAAGGTCCGGGGAGCTGTTTTTT. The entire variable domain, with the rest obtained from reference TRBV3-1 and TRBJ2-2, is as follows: DTAVSQTPKYLVTQMGNDKSIKCEQNLGHDTMYWYKQDSKKFLKIMFSYNNKELIINETVPNRFSPKSPDKAHLNLHINSLELGDSAVYFCATKLRGGRSGELFFGEGSRLTVL.

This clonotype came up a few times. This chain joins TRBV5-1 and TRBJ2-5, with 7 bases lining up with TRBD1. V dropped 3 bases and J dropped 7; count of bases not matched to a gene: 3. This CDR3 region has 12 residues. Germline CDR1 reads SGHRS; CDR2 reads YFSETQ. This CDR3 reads CASSWDSTTQYF. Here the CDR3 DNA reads TGCGCCAGCAGCTGGGACAGCACGACCCAGTACTTC.

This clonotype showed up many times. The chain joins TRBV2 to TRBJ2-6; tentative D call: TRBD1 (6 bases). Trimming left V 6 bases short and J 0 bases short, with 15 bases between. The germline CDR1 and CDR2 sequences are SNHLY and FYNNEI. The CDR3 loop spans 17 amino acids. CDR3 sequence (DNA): TGTGCCAGCAGCCTCAGGGGCAGGGGCTCTGGGGCCAACGTCCTGACTTTC. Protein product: CASSLRGRGSGANVLTF.

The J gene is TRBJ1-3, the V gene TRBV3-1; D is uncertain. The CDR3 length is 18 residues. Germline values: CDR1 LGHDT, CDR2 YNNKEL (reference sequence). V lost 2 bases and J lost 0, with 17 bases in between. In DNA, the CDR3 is TGTGCCAGCAGCCAACACCCCCTTATATTGGGCTCTGGAAACACCATATATTTT. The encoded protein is CASSQHPLILGSGNTIYF. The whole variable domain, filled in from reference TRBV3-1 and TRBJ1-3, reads DTAVSQTPKYLVTQMGNDKSIKCEQNLGHDTMYWYKQDSKKFLKIMFSYNNKELIINETVPNRFSPKSPDKAHLNLHINSLELGDSAVYFCASSQHPLILGSGNTIYFGEGSWLTVV.